Below are 18 T cell receptor beta chains sequenced from a single sample in a study of Ad26.COV2.S vaccination and SARS-CoV-2 variants. Described treatment: some 19 received Ad26.COV2.S at low or high dose, single or two shots; about 5 received placebo; per-sample allocation not given. Specimens were obtained on day 63 following the first vaccine or placebo injection. Using immunoSEQ multiplex PCR, the repertoire was profiled, and TCRdb retains in-frame clones only, with some absent. The sample lists hundreds of thousands of clones, roughly 87% occurring once. Specimen: peripheral blood, collected in a trial of Ad26.COV2.S vaccine versus placebo. Receptors originate from a person aged 18-65 years who received the Ad26.COV2.S COVID-19 vaccine or a placebo.

The V gene is TRBV5-1, the J gene TRBJ1-1; 7 nucleotides line up with TRBD1. CDR1 and CDR2 from the germline V gene are SGHRS and YFSETQ. Trimming removed 2 bases from V and 1 base from J; junction bases left unmatched: 2. This CDR3 contains 14 residues. This CDR3 reads CASSLQGSNTEAFF. CDR3 sequence (DNA): TGCGCCAGCAGCTTACAGGGGTCGAACACTGAAGCTTTCTTT.

The V call is TRBV4-2, the J call TRBJ2-7; 8 nucleotides match TRBD1. Trimming at V came to 1 base and at J to 4 bases, leaving 9 bases not matched to a gene. The CDR3 spans 16 residues. Germline values: CDR1 LGHNA, CDR2 YNFKEQ. The CDR3 loop is CASSQAFTGGRYEQYF. CDR3 bases: TGTGCCAGCAGCCAAGCTTTCACAGGGGGAAGGTACGAGCAGTACTTC.

This clone appeared once. The V gene is TRBV4-1, the J gene TRBJ1-1; D is possibly TRBD1 (5 bases). The germline V gene has CDR1 MGHRA and CDR2 YSYEKL. Deletions cut 0 bases from V and 6 bases from J, with 14 bases between. The CDR3 extends over 15 amino acids. Written as DNA, the CDR3 is TGCGCCAGCAGCCAAGATAGGGGCAGACTTGCTGAAGCTTTCTTT. Translation gives CASSQDRGRLAEAFF.

In its sample, this clone was seen once. This chain links TRBV19 with TRBJ2-5; TRBD1 agrees at 7 bases. The CDR3 loop spans 15 amino acids. CDR1 is LNHDA and CDR2 is SQIVND in the germline V gene (reference sequence). With 4 bases clipped from V and 4 bases from J, the junction kept 9 bases outside the gene matches. The DNA for the CDR3 is TGTGCCAGTAGTAACACCCCGGCAGGGGGAGAGACCCAGTACTTC. Translating it yields CASSNTPAGGETQYF.

The chain is built from TRBV4-2 and TRBJ2-7; TRBD1 aligns across 9 bases. CDR3 length: 15 amino acids. Germline V lookup: CDR1 LGHNA, CDR2 YNFKEQ. The junction had 6 bases not matched to a gene; V was cut back by 2 bases and J by 4 bases. The CDR3 DNA reads TGTGCCAGCAGCCAAAGTACCGGGACAGGGTACGAGCAGTACTTC. Translation gives CASSQSTGTGYEQYF.

CDR3 sequence reads: CASSSGLAGTDTQYF. The DNA of the CDR3 is TGTGCCAGCAGCTCGGGACTAGCGGGCACAGATACGCAGTATTTT. The rearrangement uses TRBV11-2 and TRBJ2-3; TRBD2 aligns across 11 bases. V dropped 4 bases and J dropped 1; count of bases not matched to a gene: 1. The CDR3 consists of 15 residues. Germline values: CDR1 SGHAT, CDR2 FQNNGV.

This sequence joins TRBV27 and TRBJ1-6; D perhaps matches TRBD1 (5 bases). V was pared by 3 bases and J by 2 bases, with 17 bases between. This CDR3 region has 18 residues. Looked up from germline, CDR1 is MNHEY and CDR2 is SMNVEV (reference sequence). The DNA of the CDR3 is TGTGCCAGCAGTTTTCTCAAGAGACAGCCCCCCTATAATTCACCCCTCCACTTT. Translation gives CASSFLKRQPPYNSPLHF.

This clone was observed once. This chain connects TRBV5-6 to TRBJ2-2; the D gene is possibly TRBD2 (6 bases). Trimming shortened V by 0 bases and J by 0 bases, and 9 bases separated the two germline ends. From germline, CDR1 is SGHDT and CDR2 YYEEEE. The CDR3 covers 16 residues. CDR3 DNA: TGTGCCAGCAGCTTGGAAGGACTAACGAACACCGGGGAGCTGTTTTTT. Residues: CASSLEGLTNTGELFF.

This clone appeared once. CDR3 protein: CASSLVLSGGDTQYF. The CDR3 region has the DNA TGTGCCAGCAGCTTGGTGCTTAGCGGGGGGGATACGCAGTATTTT. V is TRBV5-4 and J is TRBJ2-3, with 10 positions matching TRBD2. Looked up from germline, CDR1 is SGHNT and CDR2 is YYREEE (reference sequence). The junction had 4 bases not matched to a gene; V was cut back by 0 bases and J by 6 bases. There are 15 residues in the CDR3. The variable domain in full, completed from reference TRBV5-4 and TRBJ2-3, reads ETGVTQSPTHLIKTRGQQVTLRCSSQSGHNTVSWYQQALGQGPQFIFQYYREEENGRGNFPPRFSGLQFPNYSSELNVNALELDDSALYLCASSLVLSGGDTQYFGPGTRLTVL.

The chain employs TRBV27 and TRBJ2-5; D is unresolved. The germline gives CDR1 MNHEY, CDR2 SMNVEV (reference sequence). V shed 3 bases and J shed 3 bases, with 8 bases lying between them. CDR3 length: 13 residues. As DNA, the CDR3 is TGTGCCAGCAGTTTTGCGAGTAAAGAGACCCAGTACTTC. It codes for CASSFASKETQYF.

The V gene is TRBV4-1, the J gene TRBJ1-1, with unresolved D. Germline V gives CDR1 MGHRA, CDR2 YSYEKL. CDR3 length: 14 residues. Trimming removed 4 bases from V and 3 bases from J, with 12 bases in between. The CDR3 protein is CASSLFGGDTEAFF. The CDR3 DNA reads TGCGCCAGCAGCCTTTTCGGAGGTGACACTGAAGCTTTCTTT.

The chain is built from TRBV4-1 and TRBJ2-7, with a weak D call TRBD2 (5 bases). V was cut by 0 bases and J by 7 bases, with 7 bases left in between. This CDR3 region has 12 residues. Per germline, CDR1 MGHRA and CDR2 YSYEKL. The CDR3 DNA is TGCGCCAGCAGCCAAGACCCGGGGGAGCAGTACTTC. Its translation is CASSQDPGEQYF.

The CDR3 region has the DNA TGCGCCAGCAGCCACGCCGGACCTCGCAATGAGCAGTTCTTC. It codes for CASSHAGPRNEQFF. The chain has TRBV4-3 and TRBJ2-1; D unclear. The V gene's germline CDR1 is LGHNA and CDR2 YSLEER. V lost 3 bases and J lost 6, with 12 bases in between. CDR3 length: 14 amino acids.

The chain has TRBV19 and TRBJ1-1, with unresolved D. Germline V CDR1 and CDR2: LNHDA, SQIVND (reference sequence). V was clipped by 5 bases and J by 3 bases, with 10 bases between them. CDR3 length: 13 residues. CDR3 sequence: CASSVGWDTEAFF. The CDR3 DNA is TGTGCCAGTAGTGTAGGCTGGGACACTGAAGCTTTCTTT.

The V gene is TRBV11-2, the J gene TRBJ2-7; 14 bases fit TRBD2. CDR3 length: 16 amino acids. CDR1 and CDR2 from the germline V gene are SGHAT and FQNNGV. With 4 bases clipped from V and 10 bases from J, the junction kept 12 bases outside the gene matches. The CDR3 region is CASSWRRTSGGPSQYF. CDR3 nucleotides: TGTGCCAGCAGCTGGCGAAGGACTAGCGGGGGGCCCTCTCAGTACTTC.

The chain uses TRBV11-2 and TRBJ2-5; 11 bases are a match to TRBD1. This CDR3 spans 15 amino acids. Per germline, CDR1 SGHAT and CDR2 FQNNGV. With 5 bases clipped from V and 5 bases from J, the junction kept 7 bases outside the gene matches. CDR3: CASSPRTGGTETQYF. In nucleotides, the CDR3 is TGTGCCAGCAGCCCTAGGACAGGGGGCACGGAGACCCAGTACTTC.

The chain has TRBV14 and TRBJ1-1; D gene ambiguous. Between the trimmed V and J ends, which lost 0 bases and 1 base, there was a span of 9 bases. The CDR3 spans 15 residues. CDR1 is SGHDN and CDR2 is FVKESK in the germline V gene. Here the CDR3 DNA reads TGTGCCAGCAGCCAAGATTTTATCGGGAACACTGAAGCTTTCTTT. This codes for CASSQDFIGNTEAFF.

The chain links TRBV7-9 to TRBJ2-1, with 11 positions matching TRBD2. V gave up 3 bases and J gave up 1 base; unmatched junction bases: 11. Germline CDR1 is SEHNR and CDR2 is FQNEAQ (reference sequence). This CDR3 contains 19 residues. In nucleotides, the CDR3 is TGTGCCAGCAGCTTCCCAACTTTAGCGGGGGGGAATTCCTACAATGAGCAGTTCTTC. It yields the protein CASSFPTLAGGNSYNEQFF. Looking up the rest from reference TRBV7-9 and TRBJ2-1 gives the full variable domain: DTGVSQNPRHKITKRGQNVTFRCDPISEHNRLYWYRQTLGQGPEFLTYFQNEAQLEKSRLLSDRFSAERPKGSFSTLEIQRTEQGDSAMYLCASSFPTLAGGNSYNEQFFGPGTRLTVL.